These 9 T cell receptor beta chains were all obtained from the same sample, sequenced in a study of early T cells in non-severe SARS-CoV-2 infection. Each CDR3 protein is one row after TCRdb ran MiXCR on the 5' RACE reads. The sample includes tens of thousands of distinct CDR3 sequences, approximately 15% of them seen just once. Sequenced sample: whole blood. These receptors originate from an adult who was a healthcare worker with PCR-confirmed SARS-CoV-2 infection or an uninfected control (not recorded which).

The chain joins TRBV5-4 to TRBJ2-1, with 7 bases identical to TRBD2. V trimming: 3 bases; J trimming: 5 bases; junction bases outside the gene matches: 17. The CDR3 is 18 amino acids. CDR1 and CDR2 from the germline V gene are SGHNT and YYREEE (reference sequence). The DNA of the CDR3 is TGTGCCAGCAGCTCAATGGGGAGCGGGCGGGAGAACCACAATGAGCAGTTCTTC. As protein: CASSSMGSGRENHNEQFF.

The gene calls are TRBV29-1 and TRBJ2-3; no clear D gene. Germline lookup yields CDR1 SQVTM and CDR2 ANQGSEA. V was trimmed by 4 bases and J by 1 base, leaving 12 bases between them. The CDR3 length is 14 residues. In DNA, the CDR3 is TGCAGCGTTGTAACGGGCACCCGCACAGATACGCAGTATTTT. Protein: CSVVTGTRTDTQYF.

This clonotype has just a few counts. The genes are TRBV5-8 and TRBJ1-5; weak D call: TRBD1 (5 bases). The length of the CDR3 is 15 residues. The ends were cut back, 0 bases at V and 0 bases at J, with 7 bases in the middle. Germline CDR1 and CDR2: SGHTS and YDEGEE. CDR3 sequence reads: CASSLVGHSNQPQHF. In DNA form, the CDR3 reads TGTGCCAGCAGCTTGGTCGGACATAGCAATCAGCCCCAGCATTTT. The variable domain in full, with the rest retrieved from reference TRBV5-8 and TRBJ1-5, is EAGVTQSPTHLIKTRGQQATLRCSPISGHTSVYWYQQALGLGLQFLLWYDEGEERNRGNFPPRFSGRQFPNYSSELNVNALELEDSALYLCASSLVGHSNQPQHFGDGTRLSIL.

The V and J genes are TRBV2 and TRBJ1-5; 8 bases agree with TRBD1. CDR3 length: 15 residues. CDR1 and CDR2 from the germline V gene are SNHLY and FYNNEI. Trimming took 5 bases from V and 1 from J; bases not matched to a gene: 4. CDR3 in amino acids: CASSINRGSNQPQHF. In nucleotides, the CDR3 is TGTGCCAGCAGTATAAACAGGGGGAGCAATCAGCCCCAGCATTTT.

The CDR3, as DNA: TGTGCCAGCAGTGACAGGGCTGATGGCTACACCTTC. Translating it yields CASSDRADGYTF. This chain connects TRBV2 to TRBJ1-2; maybe TRBD1 (5 bases). This CDR3 contains 12 residues. V was shortened by 3 bases and J by 6 bases, with 8 bases between the two germline ends. Germline-derived CDR1 and CDR2 are SNHLY and FYNNEI.

This chain uses TRBV11-2 with TRBJ1-3; no reliable D call. CDR3 length: 14 residues. Germline V gene lookup returns CDR1 SGHAT and CDR2 FQNNGV. V lost 5 bases to trimming and J lost 4 bases, with 12 bases between them. The CDR3 spells CASSPLLNGNTIYF. The CDR3 region has the DNA TGTGCCAGCAGCCCCCTCTTGAACGGAAACACCATATATTTT.

In its sample, this clonotype was seen many times. The J gene is TRBJ2-2, the V gene TRBV5-1; D possibly matches TRBD1 or TRBD2 (5 bases each). CDR1 and CDR2 (germline): SGHRS, YFSETQ. The V end lost 4 bases, the J end lost 2 bases, and 12 bases lay between the germline ends. This CDR3 region has 15 residues. The CDR3 is CASSRGDGNTGELFF. The DNA for the CDR3 is TGCGCCAGCAGCCGTGGGGACGGAAACACCGGGGAGCTGTTTTTT.

This clonotype was recorded a few times. The gene calls are TRBV4-2 and TRBJ2-5; 13 bases match TRBD2. V dropped 1 base and J dropped 5; count of bases not matched to a gene: 4. CDR1 is LGHNA and CDR2 is YNFKEQ in the germline V gene. This CDR3 spans 16 amino acids. The CDR3 reads CASSQGTSGSRETQYF. DNA for the CDR3: TGTGCCAGCAGCCAAGGGACTAGCGGGAGTAGGGAGACCCAGTACTTC.

The rearrangement uses TRBV4-2 and TRBJ1-6, with D unresolved. The CDR3 extends over 12 amino acids. Trimming left V 8 bases short and J 7 bases short, with 9 bases between. Germline V CDR1 and CDR2: LGHNA, YNFKEQ. CDR3 in amino acids: CASREPNSPLHF. The CDR3 DNA reads as TGTGCCAGCCGGGAACCCAATTCACCCCTCCACTTT.